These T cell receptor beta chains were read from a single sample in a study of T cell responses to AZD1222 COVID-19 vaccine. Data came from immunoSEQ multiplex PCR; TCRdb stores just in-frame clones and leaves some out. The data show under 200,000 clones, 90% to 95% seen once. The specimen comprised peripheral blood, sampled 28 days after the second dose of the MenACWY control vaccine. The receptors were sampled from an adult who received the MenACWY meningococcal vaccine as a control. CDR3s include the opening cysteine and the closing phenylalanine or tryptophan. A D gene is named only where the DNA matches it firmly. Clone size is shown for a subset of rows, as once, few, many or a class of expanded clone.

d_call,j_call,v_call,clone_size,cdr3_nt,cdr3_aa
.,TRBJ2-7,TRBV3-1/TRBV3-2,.,TGTGCCAGCAGCCAAGATTTCACCGCCCCCTACGAGCAGTACTTC,CASSQDFTAPYEQYF
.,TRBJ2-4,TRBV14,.,TGTGCCAGCAGCCAAGGCTCCAAAATCGAACTAGCCAAAAACATTCAGTACTTC,CASSQGSKIELAKNIQYF
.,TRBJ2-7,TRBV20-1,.,TGCAGTGCTAGTGGGCCAAGGCCGGGAGAGCAGTACTTC,CSASGPRPGEQYF
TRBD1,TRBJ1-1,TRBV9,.,TGTGCCAGCAGCAACGGACAGGGGACTTCGAGCACTGAAGCTTTCTTT,CASSNGQGTSSTEAFF
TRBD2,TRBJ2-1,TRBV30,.,TGTGCCTGGAGTGTAGCGGGATCCTACAATGAGCAGTTCTTC,CAWSVAGSYNEQFF
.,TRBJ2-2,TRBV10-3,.,TGTGCCATCAGTCTACCGAGGGGGAACACCGGGGAGCTGTTTTTT,CAISLPRGNTGELFF
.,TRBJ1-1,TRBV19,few,TGTGCCAGTAGTACGACAGTGAACACTGAAGCTTTCTTT,CASSTTVNTEAFF
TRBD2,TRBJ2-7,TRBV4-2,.,TGTGCCAGCAGCCAAGAACTAGCGGGAGGGCGCTACGAGCAGTACTTC,CASSQELAGGRYEQYF
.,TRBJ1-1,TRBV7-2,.,TGTGCCAGCAGCTTAGTCGGGCCAGCGCCTGAAGCTTTCTTT,CASSLVGPAPEAFF
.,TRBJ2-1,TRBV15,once,TGTGCCACCCTGTGGGGGCGGGGCAACTACAATGAGCAGTTCTTC,CATLWGRGNYNEQFF
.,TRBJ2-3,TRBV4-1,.,TGCGCCAGCAGCCCACAGGAGCGTCCCACAGATACGCAGTATTTT,CASSPQERPTDTQYF
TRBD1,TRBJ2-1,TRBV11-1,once,TGTGCCAGCAGCTTGGATCTTGGACAGGGACAGAATGAGCAGTTCTTC,CASSLDLGQGQNEQFF
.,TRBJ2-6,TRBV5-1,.,TGCGCCAGCAGCCCCGGTAACTCAGGGGTCGGGGCCAACGTCCTGACTTTC,CASSPGNSGVGANVLTF
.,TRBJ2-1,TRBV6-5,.,TGTGCCAGCAGTCTCCCGGGAGTCAATGAGCAGTTCTTC,CASSLPGVNEQFF
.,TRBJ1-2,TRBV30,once,TGTGCCTGGAGTGTCTGGGGGACTAACTATGGCTACACCTTC,CAWSVWGTNYGYTF
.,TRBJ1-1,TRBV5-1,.,TGCGCCAGCAGCTTAGGGACCGGGAAGGTAGCTTTCTTT,CASSLGTGKVAFF
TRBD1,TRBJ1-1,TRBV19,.,TGTGCCAGTACCGTTCAGGGGGCAAACACTGAAGCTTTCTTT,CASTVQGANTEAFF
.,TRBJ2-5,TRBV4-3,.,TGCGCCAGCAGCCAAGATCTCCGTGAGACCCAGTACTTC,CASSQDLRETQYF
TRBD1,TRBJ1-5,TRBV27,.,TGTGCCAGCAGTCCCAGGACAGGGAGGGATCAGCCCCAGCATTTT,CASSPRTGRDQPQHF
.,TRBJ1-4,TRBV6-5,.,TGTGCCAGCAGTTACAGGGGGGCTGGTGAAAAACTGTTTTTT,CASSYRGAGEKLFF
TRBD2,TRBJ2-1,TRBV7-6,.,TGTGCCAGCAGCCCCACTAGCGGGAACTACAATGAGCAGTTCTTC,CASSPTSGNYNEQFF
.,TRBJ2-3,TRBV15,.,TGTGCCACCAGCAGAGATCTTGAGAGCTCCACTTGGGCGCAGTATTTT,CATSRDLESSTWAQYF
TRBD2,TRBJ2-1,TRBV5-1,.,TGCGCCAGCAGCTTAGCGGGAGCCTACAATGAGCAGTTCTTC,CASSLAGAYNEQFF
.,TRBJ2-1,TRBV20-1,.,TGCAGTGCTAGAGATTTAACAGAGCAGTTCTTC,CSARDLTEQFF
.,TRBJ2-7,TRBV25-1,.,TGTGCCAGCAGTGGGGGGGGCAGGGTCTACGAGCAGTACTTC,CASSGGGRVYEQYF
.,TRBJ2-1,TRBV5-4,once,TGTGCCAGCAGGCCGGAATTTTTAAATGAGCAGTTCTTC,CASRPEFLNEQFF